This T cell receptor beta chain derives from a study of cytomegalovirus exposure and HLA in healthy donors. A remark on this clone: Its matching antigen is unknown.

The study ran its PCR with 60 Vbeta and 13 Jbeta primers. Sequencing used immunoSEQ multiplex PCR; TCRdb keeps in-frame clones, though not all of them. The profile shows about 98,000 clones, roughly 81% of them singletons. Study-level findings and limits: Rarity held for most TCR sequences, but there were some public TCRs that occurred in many donors. In vitro assays verified that three CMV-associated chains recognized CMV antigens specifically. The majority of CMV-associated TCR beta chains were reported as apparently HLA-restricted in a later analysis. Later analysis showed TCR association rates varying by HLA locus, highest for DRB1 and lowest for HLA-C.

Sequencing used PBMCs. The sequence derives from a middle-aged man in good health and CMV-seronegative.

The CDR3 spells CASSEVGRGSSNQPQHF. In nucleotides, the CDR3 is TGTGCCAGCAGTGAAGTCGGCAGGGGATCAAGCAATCAGCCCCAGCATTTT. V gene TRBV2 combines with J gene TRBJ1-5; D is possibly TRBD1 (6 bases). The CDR3 is 17 amino acids. Trimming shortened V by 1 base and J by 1 base, and 14 bases separated the two germline ends. Germline V gene sequence: CDR1 SNHLY, CDR2 FYNNEI.